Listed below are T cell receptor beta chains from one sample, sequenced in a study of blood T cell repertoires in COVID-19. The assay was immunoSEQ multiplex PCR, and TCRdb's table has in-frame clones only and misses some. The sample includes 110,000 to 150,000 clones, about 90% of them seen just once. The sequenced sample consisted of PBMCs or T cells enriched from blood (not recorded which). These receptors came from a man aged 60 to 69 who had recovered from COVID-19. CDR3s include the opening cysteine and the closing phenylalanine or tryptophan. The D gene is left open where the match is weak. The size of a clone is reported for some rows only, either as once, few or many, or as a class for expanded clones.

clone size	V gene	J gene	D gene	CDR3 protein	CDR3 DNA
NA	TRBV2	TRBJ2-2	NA	CASENPGELFF	TGTGCCAGTGAGAACCCCGGGGAGCTGTTTTTT
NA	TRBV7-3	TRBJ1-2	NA	CASSSVPESNYGYTF	TGTGCCAGCAGCTCGGTCCCCGAATCTAACTATGGCTACACCTTC
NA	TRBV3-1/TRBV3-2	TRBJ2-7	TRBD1	CASSQRDRVGNEQYF	TGTGCCAGCAGCCAACGGGACAGGGTAGGAAACGAGCAGTACTTC
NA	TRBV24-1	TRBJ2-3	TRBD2	CATSAHLREATDTQYF	TGTGCCACCAGTGCCCACCTCCGGGAGGCCACAGATACGCAGTATTTT
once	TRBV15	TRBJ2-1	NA	CATSREIDRGGEQFF	TGTGCCACCAGCAGAGAGATAGATAGGGGGGGCGAGCAGTTCTTC
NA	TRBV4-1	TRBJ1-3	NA	CASSQRELSGNTIYF	TGCGCCAGCAGCCAGAGGGAATTATCTGGAAACACCATATATTTT
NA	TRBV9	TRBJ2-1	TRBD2	CASSVEVGTSGYNEQFF	TGTGCCAGCAGCGTAGAAGTTGGGACTAGCGGCTACAATGAGCAGTTCTTC
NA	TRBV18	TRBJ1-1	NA	CASSRVTSLDTEAFF	TGTGCCAGCTCACGAGTTACGTCACTTGACACTGAAGCTTTCTTT
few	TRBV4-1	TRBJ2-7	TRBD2	CASSQLLAGAYEQYF	TGCGCCAGCAGCCAACTACTAGCGGGAGCTTACGAGCAGTACTTC
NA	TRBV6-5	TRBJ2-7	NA	CASRTGLPKDEQYF	TGTGCCAGCAGGACGGGACTCCCCAAGGACGAGCAGTACTTC
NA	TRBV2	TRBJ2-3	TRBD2	CASSEFPGGRSDTQYF	TGTGCCAGCAGTGAATTCCCCGGCGGGAGATCAGATACGCAGTATTTT
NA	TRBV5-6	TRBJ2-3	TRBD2	CASRLAGYTDTQYF	TGTGCCAGCAGGTTAGCGGGTTACACAGATACGCAGTATTTT
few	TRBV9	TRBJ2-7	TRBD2	CASSASGLSYEQYF	TGTGCCAGCAGCGCTAGCGGTTTATCCTACGAGCAGTACTTC
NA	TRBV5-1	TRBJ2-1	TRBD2	CASSPRTSGRSSYNEQFF	TGCGCCAGCAGCCCTCGGACTAGCGGGAGAAGCTCCTACAATGAGCAGTTCTTC
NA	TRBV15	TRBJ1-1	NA	CATRGRGTEAFF	TGTGCCACCAGGGGGCGAGGTACTGAAGCTTTCTTT
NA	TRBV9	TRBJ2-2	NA	CASSVDGGTGELFF	TGTGCCAGCAGCGTAGACGGGGGCACCGGGGAGCTGTTTTTT
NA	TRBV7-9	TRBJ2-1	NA	CASSFVGGYNEQFF	TGTGCCAGCAGCTTCGTAGGGGGCTACAATGAGCAGTTCTTC
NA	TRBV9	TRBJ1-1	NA	CASSASGLTEAFF	TGTGCCAGCAGCGCGTCAGGGCTGACTGAAGCTTTCTTT
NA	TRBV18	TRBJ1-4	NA	CASSPFGGATNEKLFF	TGTGCCAGCTCACCATTCGGGGGTGCAACTAATGAAAAACTGTTTTTT
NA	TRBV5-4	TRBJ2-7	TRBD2	CASSLKGAGGPFEQYF	TGTGCCAGCAGCTTGAAGGGGGCGGGAGGGCCTTTCGAGCAGTACTTC
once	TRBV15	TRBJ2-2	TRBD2	CATSRTSGSRGTGELFF	TGTGCCACCAGCCGGACTAGCGGGAGCCGGGGGACCGGGGAGCTGTTTTTT
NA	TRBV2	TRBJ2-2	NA	CAQRGQSNTGELFF	TGTGCCCAACGAGGACAGTCGAACACCGGGGAGCTGTTTTTT
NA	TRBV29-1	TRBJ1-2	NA	CSVDGGAGGYGYTF	TGCAGCGTTGACGGGGGGGCAGGTGGCTATGGCTACACCTTC
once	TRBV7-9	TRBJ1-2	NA	CASSKLKGQFENYGYTF	TGTGCCAGCAGCAAGCTAAAAGGACAGTTCGAAAACTATGGCTACACCTTC
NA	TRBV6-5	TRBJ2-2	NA	CASDPRPGTGELFF	TGTGCCAGCGATCCTCGGCCGGGAACCGGGGAGCTGTTTTTT
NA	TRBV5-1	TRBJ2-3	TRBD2	CASSTSGLAGVTDTQYF	TGCGCCAGCAGCACCAGCGGACTAGCGGGGGTAACAGATACGCAGTATTTT
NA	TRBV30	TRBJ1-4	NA	CAWSVEGWNEKLFF	TGTGCCTGGAGTGTAGAGGGCTGGAATGAAAAACTGTTTTTT
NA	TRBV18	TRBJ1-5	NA	CASSPTDNQPQHF	TGTGCCAGCTCACCGACAGACAATCAGCCCCAGCATTTT
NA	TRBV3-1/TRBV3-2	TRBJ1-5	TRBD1	CASRQGNQPQHF	TGTGCCAGCAGACAGGGGAATCAGCCCCAGCATTTT
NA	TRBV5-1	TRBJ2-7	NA	CASRLGVGRTGYEQYF	TGCGCCAGCAGACTCGGGGTTGGGAGGACAGGCTACGAGCAGTACTTC
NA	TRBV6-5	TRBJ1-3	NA	CASSHQGLGNTIYF	TGTGCCAGCAGCCACCAGGGTCTTGGAAACACCATATATTTT
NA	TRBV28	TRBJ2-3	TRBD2	CASSSVAGGSADTQYF	TGTGCCAGCAGCTCTGTAGCGGGGGGGTCGGCAGATACGCAGTATTTT
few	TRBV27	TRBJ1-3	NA	CASSLRGGNTIYF	TGTGCCAGCAGTTTACGGGGAGGAAACACCATATATTTT
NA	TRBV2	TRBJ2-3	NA	CASSAENTDTQYF	TGTGCCAGCAGTGCGGAGAACACAGATACGCAGTATTTT
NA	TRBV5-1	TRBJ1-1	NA	CASSLVEGRSEAFF	TGCGCCAGCAGCTTGGTAGAGGGAAGGTCTGAAGCTTTCTTT
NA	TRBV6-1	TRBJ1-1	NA	CASTERGSAEAFF	TGTGCCAGCACTGAACGGGGTTCGGCTGAAGCTTTCTTT
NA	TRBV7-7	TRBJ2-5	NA	CASSLGPGEKTQYF	TGTGCCAGCAGCTTAGGGCCGGGGGAAAAGACCCAGTACTTC
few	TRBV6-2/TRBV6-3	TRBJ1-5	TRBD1	CASSSPRDRGYNQPQHF	TGTGCCAGCAGTTCCCCCCGGGACAGGGGATACAATCAGCCCCAGCATTTT
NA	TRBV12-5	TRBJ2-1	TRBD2	CASGLGSGGANEQFF	TGTGCTAGTGGTTTGGGTAGCGGGGGGGCAAATGAGCAGTTCTTC